The 3 T cell receptor beta chains given below trace back to one sample, sequenced in a study of T cell clonotyping in hematopoietic cell transplantation. Clones were sequenced by immunoSEQ multiplex PCR, and TCRdb holds only the in-frame ones, with some missing. The repertoire consists of some 8,400 clones, with less than 90% occurring once and the leading ten covering about 4.3%. The sequencing here drew on peripheral blood mononuclear cells, taken at the time of graft-versus-host disease after allogeneic stem cell transplant. These receptor sequences come from a male patient aged 55 to 69 who had an allogeneic stem cell transplant from a related donor, so the T cells may come from the graft donor. Some clones in this sample may be carry-over from other donors' samples.

V and J are TRBV4-1 and TRBJ1-1; 7 nucleotides match TRBD1. Germline V gene lookup returns CDR1 MGHRA and CDR2 YSYEKL. V was pared by 1 base and J by 1 base, with 9 bases of the junction left unmatched. This CDR3 has 17 residues. CDR3 residues: CASSQGPGRQGNTEAFF. As DNA, the CDR3 is TGCGCCAGCAGCCAAGGCCCAGGGCGACAGGGGAACACTGAAGCTTTCTTT.

The CDR3 spells CASSSRTGRYSPLHF. The CDR3 DNA is TGTGCCAGCAGTTCCCGGACAGGGAGATATTCACCCCTCCACTTT. This sequence joins TRBV6-6 and TRBJ1-6, with 8 bases that match TRBD1. Germline V CDR1 and CDR2: MNHNY, SVGAGI (reference sequence). V dropped 4 bases and J dropped 8; count of bases not matched to a gene: 7. The CDR3 is made up of 15 amino acids.

The chain joins TRBV2 to TRBJ2-7; tentative D call: TRBD2 (6 bases). Per germline, CDR1 SNHLY and CDR2 FYNNEI. The CDR3 has 15 amino acids. Trimming took 5 bases from V and 0 from J, leaving 14 bases between them. The chain's CDR3 is CASSPGLLSSYEQYF. The CDR3 DNA reads as TGTGCCAGCAGTCCCGGACTACTCTCCTCCTACGAGCAGTACTTC.